Listed below are T cell receptor beta chains from one sample, sequenced in a study of blood T cell repertoires in COVID-19. TCRdb's copy holds only in-frame clones and misses some; the assay was immunoSEQ multiplex PCR. The sample contains about 150,000 clones, around 90% of which appear only once. What was sequenced was peripheral blood. The receptors come from a woman older than 75 with COVID-19, enrolled during active disease. Each CDR3 is given with its conserved first and last residue. D genes are given only for firm matches. Not all rows give a size; the values are once, few, many and, for expanded clones, a class.

TRBD1 | TRBJ2-3 | TRBV10-3 | NA | TGTGCCATCGCCCGGGACAGAAGCACAGATACGCAGTATTTT | CAIARDRSTDTQYF
TRBD1 | TRBJ1-5 | TRBV28 | once | TGTGCCAGCAGTTCCAGGGGGCTCGGCGGCAATCAGCCCCAGCATTTT | CASSSRGLGGNQPQHF
NA | TRBJ2-1 | TRBV3-1/TRBV3-2 | NA | TGTGCCAGCAGCCAAACAGGACGGGACTATGAGCAGTTCTTC | CASSQTGRDYEQFF
NA | TRBJ1-4 | TRBV4-3 | NA | TGCGCCAGCAGCCAAGAGGACAGAGAAAAACTGTTTTTT | CASSQEDREKLFF
TRBD1 | TRBJ2-3 | TRBV6-2/TRBV6-3 | NA | TGTGCCAGCAGCCCGTCCGGGACAGGGGGAAGGACAGATACGCAGTATTTT | CASSPSGTGGRTDTQYF
NA | TRBJ1-4 | TRBV5-1 | once | TGCGCCAGCCGCACCATAGGGGTGGGAGAAAAACTGTTTTTT | CASRTIGVGEKLFF
TRBD1 | TRBJ1-4 | TRBV3-1/TRBV3-2 | once | TGTGCCAGCAGACAGGGGGCGAGCCTCTCCGATGAAAAACTGTTTTTT | CASRQGASLSDEKLFF
NA | TRBJ2-7 | TRBV7-2 | NA | TGTGCCAGCAGCTCCAGATCGACTGGTGTCTCCTACGAGCAGTACTTC | CASSSRSTGVSYEQYF
TRBD2 | TRBJ2-3 | TRBV24-1 | NA | TGTGCCACCAGTGATCGGGGGACTAGCGGGAGAGATACGCAGTATTTT | CATSDRGTSGRDTQYF
NA | TRBJ1-2 | TRBV3-1/TRBV3-2 | once | TGTGCCAGCAGCCAAGGGGTAGGGGATGGCTACACCTTC | CASSQGVGDGYTF
NA | TRBJ2-5 | TRBV5-1 | NA | TGCGCCAGCTTGGCGGGACCCACTAACAGAGAGACCCAGTACTTC | CASLAGPTNRETQYF
TRBD1 | TRBJ2-7 | TRBV9 | NA | TGTGCCAGCAGCGGCTCATCAACCGGGACAGCGTGGGAGCAGTACTTC | CASSGSSTGTAWEQYF
NA | TRBJ1-1 | TRBV5-1 | NA | TGCGCCAGCAGCTTTCAGGGCACTGAAGCTTTCTTT | CASSFQGTEAFF
NA | TRBJ1-5 | TRBV28 | NA | TGTGCCAGCAGAACAGGGACCTGGAATCAGCCCCAGCATTTT | CASRTGTWNQPQHF
NA | TRBJ2-3 | TRBV2 | few | TGTGCCAGCAGCCTGAGACAGGCACCTAGCACAGATACGCAGTATTTT | CASSLRQAPSTDTQYF
TRBD1 | TRBJ1-4 | TRBV13 | NA | TGTGCCAGCAGCACACGAACCGGGACAGGGTCGACTAATGAAAAACTGTTTTTT | CASSTRTGTGSTNEKLFF
TRBD2 | TRBJ2-5 | TRBV19 | NA | TGTGCCAGTAGTTTCCTAGAGCGGGAAGCGGCCCAGTACTTC | CASSFLEREAAQYF
NA | TRBJ1-1 | TRBV5-1 | NA | TGCGCCAGCAGCTGGCAGGGTGGCACTGAAGCTTTCTTT | CASSWQGGTEAFF
TRBD2 | TRBJ2-3 | TRBV5-8 | NA | TGTGCCAGCAGCCGGACTAGCGGGGCGACCGGAACGCAGTATTTT | CASSRTSGATGTQYF
NA | TRBJ2-2 | TRBV28 | NA | TGTGCCAGCGTGGGCAGGGGGGACACCGGGGAGCTGTTTTTT | CASVGRGDTGELFF
TRBD1 | TRBJ1-2 | TRBV5-1 | NA | TGCGCCAGCAGCTGGGACAGGCCAGTCTATGGCTACACCTTC | CASSWDRPVYGYTF
TRBD2 | TRBJ2-7 | TRBV28 | NA | TGTGCCAGCAGTTTGATGACTAGCGGGAGGGTTCACGAGCAGTACTTC | CASSLMTSGRVHEQYF
TRBD1 | TRBJ1-4 | TRBV5-4 | few | TGTGCCAGCAGCGGAGGGTCAAACAGGGGAGGCGAAAAACTGTTTTTT | CASSGGSNRGGEKLFF
TRBD1 | TRBJ1-2 | TRBV6-5 | NA | TGTGCCAGCCCTTCTATGGACAGGTCCGGTGGCTACACCTTC | CASPSMDRSGGYTF
NA | TRBJ1-3 | TRBV7-2 | NA | TGTGCCAGCAGCTCTAGAAATACAGGGCCAGGAAACACCATATATTTT | CASSSRNTGPGNTIYF
TRBD1 | TRBJ1-5 | TRBV27 | NA | TGTGCCAGCAGTTTATACGGGACAGGGGTAGGCAATCAGCCCCAGCATTTT | CASSLYGTGVGNQPQHF
TRBD1 | TRBJ1-1 | TRBV24-1 | NA | TGTGCCACCAGTGATTCGGGACAGGGGGCAAACACTGAAGCTTTCTTT | CATSDSGQGANTEAFF
NA | TRBJ1-2 | TRBV19 | NA | TGTGCCAGCAAAACCCCCACGGGGGGCGACTATGGCTACACCTTC | CASKTPTGGDYGYTF
NA | TRBJ2-7 | TRBV13 | NA | TGTGCCAGCAGCCGAGGAGGGCCTGCGGGAGAGCAGTACTTC | CASSRGGPAGEQYF
NA | TRBJ1-3 | TRBV6-4 | few | TGTGCCAGCAGTGACCCCACTCAATTCTCTGGAAACACCATATATTTT | CASSDPTQFSGNTIYF
NA | TRBJ1-2 | TRBV28 | NA | TGTGCCAGCAGTTTAACAGGGAAAAACTATGGCTACACCTTC | CASSLTGKNYGYTF
TRBD1 | TRBJ1-6 | TRBV6-5 | NA | TGTGCCAGCAGTTACCGACAGGGATTATCCTCACCCCTCCACTTT | CASSYRQGLSSPLHF
NA | TRBJ1-5 | TRBV5-4 | NA | TGTGCCAGCAGCTTGAAGGGGTACAATCAGCCCCAGCATTTT | CASSLKGYNQPQHF
TRBD1 | TRBJ1-1 | TRBV18 | NA | TGTGCCAGCTCACCGGGACAGTTAACCACTGAAGCTTTCTTT | CASSPGQLTTEAFF
TRBD2 | TRBJ2-5 | TRBV5-1 | NA | TGCGCCAGCAGCGGGGGGGTAAGACTAACTAGACAAGAGACCCAGTACTTC | CASSGGVRLTRQETQYF
NA | TRBJ1-1 | TRBV29-1 | NA | TGCAGCGGGGGGAGAATGAACACTGAAGCTTTCTTT | CSGGRMNTEAFF
NA | TRBJ2-7 | TRBV28 | NA | TGTGCCAGCAGTTTAGGTCGGGGTTTCTACGAGCAGTACTTC | CASSLGRGFYEQYF
NA | TRBJ2-7 | TRBV7-9 | few | TGTGCCAGCAGCTTACTCGACAGCTACGAGCAGTACTTC | CASSLLDSYEQYF
TRBD2 | TRBJ2-3 | TRBV5-4 | NA | TGTGCCAGCAGCCCCTTGGCGGGAGGGGGCACAGATACGCAGTATTTT | CASSPLAGGGTDTQYF
NA | TRBJ2-7 | TRBV3-1/TRBV3-2 | NA | TGTGCCAGCAGCCAAGCGGGAGAAACAGCAAGCTCCTACGAGCAGTACTTC | CASSQAGETASSYEQYF
NA | TRBJ1-2 | TRBV5-1 | NA | TGCGCCAGCAGCTCTGAGGGGGACCGGATATACACCTTC | CASSSEGDRIYTF
NA | TRBJ2-7 | TRBV7-8 | NA | TGTGCCAGCAGCTTAGGGGGCCCCCGGTCAGGCGAGCAGTACTTC | CASSLGGPRSGEQYF
NA | TRBJ2-5 | TRBV28 | NA | TGTGCCAGCAGGTCAGGGGCAATACAAGAGACCCAGTACTTC | CASRSGAIQETQYF
NA | TRBJ2-7 | TRBV9 | NA | TGTGCCAGCAGCGTAGGGCTAGACTCCTACGAGCAGTACTTC | CASSVGLDSYEQYF
TRBD1 | TRBJ2-5 | TRBV2 | few | TGTGCCAGCAGTGGGGACAGGGAAAAAGAGACCCAGTACTTC | CASSGDREKETQYF
TRBD2 | TRBJ2-5 | TRBV5-1 | NA | TGCGCCAGCAACCCGGGGGGCCAAGAGACCCAGTACTTC | CASNPGGQETQYF
NA | TRBJ1-2 | TRBV18 | NA | TGTGCCAGCTCACCACCTATGCAGGGTGGAGTAAATGGCTACACCTTC | CASSPPMQGGVNGYTF
TRBD1 | TRBJ1-5 | TRBV2 | NA | TGTGCCAGCAGAGAAATCGACAGGGGGCTTGAACAGCCCCAGCATTTT | CASREIDRGLEQPQHF
TRBD1 | TRBJ2-7 | TRBV6-5 | NA | TGTGCCAGCACATCGGGACAGGCCTACGAGCAGTACTTC | CASTSGQAYEQYF
TRBD1 | TRBJ1-4 | TRBV5-1 | NA | TGCGCCAGCAGCTTGGACGCAGGGGGTGAAAAACTGTTTTTT | CASSLDAGGEKLFF
TRBD1 | TRBJ1-5 | TRBV7-9 | few | TGTGCCAGCAGCCCTTTGACAGGGGGCCAGCCCCAGCATTTT | CASSPLTGGQPQHF
TRBD1 | TRBJ1-2 | TRBV10-3 | few | TGTGCCATCAAAGTCGACAGGGGGGTTGATGGCTACACCTTC | CAIKVDRGVDGYTF
NA | TRBJ1-4 | TRBV2 | NA | TGTGCCAGCCTAAACGGACAGACAACTAATGAAAAACTGTTTTTT | CASLNGQTTNEKLFF
TRBD2 | TRBJ2-5 | TRBV6-6 | NA | TGTGCCAGCAGTTACTCAGGGACTAGTATGGTGACCCAGTACTTC | CASSYSGTSMVTQYF
NA | TRBJ2-1 | TRBV3-1/TRBV3-2 | NA | TGTGCCAGCAGCCAGGCGGCTCGGGGGATTGAGAATGAGCAGTTCTTC | CASSQAARGIENEQFF
TRBD2 | TRBJ2-3 | TRBV7-3 | NA | TGTGCCAGCAGCTTAAAATTCTCGGCGGGAGCCTCAGATACGCAGTATTTT | CASSLKFSAGASDTQYF
TRBD1 | TRBJ1-1 | TRBV10-1 | NA | TGCGCCAGCAGTGAGAGGGGGCTGGTCACTGAAGCTTTCTTT | CASSERGLVTEAFF